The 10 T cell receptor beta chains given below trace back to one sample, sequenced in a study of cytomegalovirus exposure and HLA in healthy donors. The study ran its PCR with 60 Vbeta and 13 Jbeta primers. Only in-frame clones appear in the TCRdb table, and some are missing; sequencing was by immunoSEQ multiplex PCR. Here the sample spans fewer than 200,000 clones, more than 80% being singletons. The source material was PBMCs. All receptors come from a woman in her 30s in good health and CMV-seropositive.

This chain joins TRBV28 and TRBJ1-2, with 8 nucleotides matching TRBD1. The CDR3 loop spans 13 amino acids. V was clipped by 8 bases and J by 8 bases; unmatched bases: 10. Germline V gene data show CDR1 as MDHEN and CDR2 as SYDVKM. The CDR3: CASPDRVVKGYTF. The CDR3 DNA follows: TGTGCCAGCCCGGACAGGGTAGTCAAGGGCTACACCTTC.

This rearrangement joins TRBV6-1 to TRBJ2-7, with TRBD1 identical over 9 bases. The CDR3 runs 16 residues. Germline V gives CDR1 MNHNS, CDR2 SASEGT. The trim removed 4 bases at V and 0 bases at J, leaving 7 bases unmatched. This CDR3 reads CASSAQDRGNSYEQYF. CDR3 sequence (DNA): TGTGCCAGCAGTGCACAGGACAGGGGAAACTCCTACGAGCAGTACTTC.

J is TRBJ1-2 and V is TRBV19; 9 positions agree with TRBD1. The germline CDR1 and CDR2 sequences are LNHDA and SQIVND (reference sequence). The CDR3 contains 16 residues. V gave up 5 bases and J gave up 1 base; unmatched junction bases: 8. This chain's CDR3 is CASSGGRDRVNYGYTF. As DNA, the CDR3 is TGTGCCAGTAGTGGGGGCCGGGACAGGGTTAACTATGGCTACACCTTC.

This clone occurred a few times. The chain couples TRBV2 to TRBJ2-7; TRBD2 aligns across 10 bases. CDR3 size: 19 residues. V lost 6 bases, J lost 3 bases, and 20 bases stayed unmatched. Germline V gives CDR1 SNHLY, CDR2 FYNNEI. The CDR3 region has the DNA TGTGCCAGCAGGGTACTTCCTTTGCCGGGACTAGCGTACGTCTACGAGCAGTACTTC. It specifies CASRVLPLPGLAYVYEQYF.

CDR3 nucleotide sequence: TGTGCCAGCAGTATGCACCCGGGGAATAGCAATCAGCCCCAGCATTTT. As protein: CASSMHPGNSNQPQHF. The genes are TRBV5-4 and TRBJ1-5, with D hard to call. Germline lookup yields CDR1 SGHNT and CDR2 YYREEE (reference sequence). This CDR3 is 16 amino acids long. Trimming took 5 bases from V and 0 from J, leaving 15 bases between them.

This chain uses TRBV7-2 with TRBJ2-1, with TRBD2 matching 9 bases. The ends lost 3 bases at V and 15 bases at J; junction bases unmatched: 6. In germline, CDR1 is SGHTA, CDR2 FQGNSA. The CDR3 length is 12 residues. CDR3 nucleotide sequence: TGTGCCAGCAGCTTCCAGCGGGGGGCGCCGTTCTTC. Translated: CASSFQRGAPFF.

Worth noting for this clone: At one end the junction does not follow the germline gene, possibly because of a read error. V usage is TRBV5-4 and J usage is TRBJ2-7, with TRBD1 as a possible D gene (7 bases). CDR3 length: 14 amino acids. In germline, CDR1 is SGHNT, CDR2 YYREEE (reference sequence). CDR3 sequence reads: CASGFKAGGNEQYF. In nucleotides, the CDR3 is TGTGCCAGCGGCTTTAAGGCAGGGGGGAACGAGCAGTACTTC.

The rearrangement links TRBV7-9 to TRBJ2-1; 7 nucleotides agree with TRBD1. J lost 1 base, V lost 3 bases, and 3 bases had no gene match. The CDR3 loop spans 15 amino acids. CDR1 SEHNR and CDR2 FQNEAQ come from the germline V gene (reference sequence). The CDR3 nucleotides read TGTGCCAGCAGCTTGGGCAGGGGGTCCTACAATGAGCAGTTCTTC. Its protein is CASSLGRGSYNEQFF.

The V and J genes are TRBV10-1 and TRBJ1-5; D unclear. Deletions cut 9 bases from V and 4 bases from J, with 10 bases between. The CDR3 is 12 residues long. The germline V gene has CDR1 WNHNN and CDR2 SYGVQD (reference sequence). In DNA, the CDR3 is TGCGCCAGTGGTCTCAGTAATCAGCCCCAGCATTTT. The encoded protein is CASGLSNQPQHF.

CDR3 loop: CASSLFSGLNEKLFF. The CDR3, as DNA: TGTGCCAGCAGCTTGTTTTCAGGGCTCAATGAAAAACTGTTTTTT. The genes are TRBV5-8 and TRBJ1-4; D is possibly TRBD1 (5 bases). The CDR3 length is 15 residues. With 1 base removed from V and 5 bases from J, the gap between germline ends came to 12 bases. CDR1 is SGHTS, CDR2 YDEGEE, per germline.